The present T cell receptor beta chain was sequenced within a study of a mutant IDH1 vaccine in newly diagnosed glioma. Study context: Patients came in for eight vaccinations, in weeks 1, 3, 5, 7, 11, 15, 19 and 23. Patients were started on vaccination 4-6 weeks after radiotherapy alone, or with temozolomide cycles. The therapy given earlier, which was standard therapy, consisted of radiotherapy, temozolomide, or both, and most of the patients received both.

Worth noting for this clone: No antigen is known for it.

The CDR3 consists of 15 residues. Per the germline V gene, CDR1 is SGDLS and CDR2 is YYNGEE. Trimming took off 0 bases at V and 4 bases at J, with 13 bases between the two ends. Time point specified: week 5, during vaccination. A single vaccine dose contained 300 ug of mutant IDH1 20-mer peptide, and topical imiquimod was used with it. The assay was immunoSEQ multiplex PCR, and TCRdb's table has in-frame clones only and misses some. Of 45,000 to 70,000 clones listed, approximately 82% were seen once; the top ten hold more than 3%. The sequences come from PBMCs, collected from a glioma patient whose treatment included an IDH1 peptide vaccine. V and J are TRBV9 and TRBJ2-5, with D tentatively TRBD2 (6 bases). This receptor was obtained from a man aged 25 to 40 with glioma. CDR3 DNA: TGTGCCAGCAGCGTAGTAGGAGGAGGGGTAGAGACCCAGTACTTC. Translation: CASSVVGGGVETQYF.